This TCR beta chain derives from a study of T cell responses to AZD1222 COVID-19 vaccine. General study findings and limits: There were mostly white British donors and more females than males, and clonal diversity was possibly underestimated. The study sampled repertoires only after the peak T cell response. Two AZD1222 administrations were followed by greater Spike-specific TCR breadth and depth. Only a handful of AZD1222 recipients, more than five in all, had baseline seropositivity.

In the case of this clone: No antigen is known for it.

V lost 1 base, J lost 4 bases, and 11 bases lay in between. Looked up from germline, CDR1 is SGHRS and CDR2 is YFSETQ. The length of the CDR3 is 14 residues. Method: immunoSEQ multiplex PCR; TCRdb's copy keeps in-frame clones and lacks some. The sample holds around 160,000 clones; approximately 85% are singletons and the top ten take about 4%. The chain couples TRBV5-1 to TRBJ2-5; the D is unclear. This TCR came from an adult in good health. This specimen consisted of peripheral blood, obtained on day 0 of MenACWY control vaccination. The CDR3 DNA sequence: TGCGCCAGCAGCTTGATGGGGAACCGAGAGACCCAGTACTTC. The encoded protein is CASSLMGNRETQYF.